This TCR beta chain was retrieved from a study of blood T cell repertoires in COVID-19. Ages ranged from about 18 to 89 years, with residence in about two dozen US areas. Germline CDR1 MNHGY, CDR2 SVAAGI. There are 14 residues in the CDR3. The V and J ends lost 3 bases and 4 bases, in that order; junction bases with no gene match: 6. In the authors' methods: Using reference gene primer amplification, nucleated cell counts were estimated. The data were produced by immunoSEQ multiplex PCR, yet TCRdb's version contains in-frame clones alone and is incomplete. V and J calls and clone size come straight from that table; D and trimming were deduced from the DNA. In the table there are more than 400,000 clones, 90% of which are singletons.

This rearrangement joins TRBV6-9 to TRBJ2-7; 7 bases line up with TRBD1. Sequenced sample: PBMCs or T cells enriched from blood (not recorded which). The source of this sequence is a man between 18 and 29 years old who had recovered from COVID-19. Here the CDR3 DNA reads TGTGCCAGCAGTTACCCGGGACAGACTTACGAGCAGTACTTC. Translated, it gives CASSYPGQTYEQYF.